This T cell receptor beta chain was profiled in a study of blood T cell repertoires in COVID-19. Libraries were prepared by immunoSEQ multiplex PCR; TCRdb keeps only in-frame clonotypes and omits some of them. The profile shows approximately 72,000 clones, over 65% of them singletons. Material: peripheral blood. The TCR sequence derives from an elderly woman with acute or convalescent COVID-19.

The CDR3 loop is CASSLLQGAETEAFF. The CDR3 coding sequence is TGCGCCAGCAGCTTGCTACAGGGGGCAGAAACTGAAGCTTTCTTT. V is TRBV5-1 and J is TRBJ1-1, with 9 nucleotides matching TRBD1. Germline values: CDR1 SGHRS, CDR2 YFSETQ. J lost 5 bases, V lost 1 base, and 6 bases had no gene match. The CDR3 contains 15 residues.